Following are 12 T cell receptor beta chains from one sample sequenced in a study of cytomegalovirus exposure and HLA in healthy donors. Researchers ran the PCR with 60 Vbeta and 13 Jbeta primers. Using immunoSEQ multiplex PCR, the repertoire was profiled, and TCRdb retains in-frame clones only, with some absent. In the table there are roughly 100,000 clones, about 15% of which are singletons. Sequencing was performed on PBMCs. The receptors shown here come from a female donor in good health and CMV-seronegative.

The V and J genes are TRBV7-8 and TRBJ1-3; D remains unclear. The V end lost 1 base, the J end lost 2 bases, and 6 bases lay between the germline ends. The CDR3 runs 14 residues. Germline lookup yields CDR1 SGHVS and CDR2 FQNEAQ. CDR3 nucleotides: TGTGCCAGCAGCTTAGGGTCAGCTGGAAACACCATATATTTT. Protein: CASSLGSAGNTIYF.

The chain links TRBV7-6 to TRBJ2-2; the match to TRBD1 covers 7 bases. The V segment lost 5 bases and the J segment 4 bases; nucleotides outside the gene matches: 7. There are 15 residues in the CDR3. Germline V gene data show CDR1 as SGHVS and CDR2 as FNYEAQ. The DNA of the CDR3 is TGTGCCAGCAGCCCACTACAGGGGACCACCGGGGAGCTGTTTTTT. Translated: CASSPLQGTTGELFF.

In this sample, this clone turned up once. The genes are TRBV7-6 and TRBJ1-1; 10 bases agree with TRBD1. The CDR3 runs to 14 residues. CDR1 and CDR2 from the germline V gene are SGHVS and FNYEAQ. V shed 1 base, J shed 6 bases, and the junction held 2 bases outside the gene matches. Here the CDR3 reads CASSLGDRGPEAFF. CDR3 coding DNA: TGTGCCAGCAGCTTAGGGGACAGGGGCCCTGAAGCTTTCTTT.

This clone occurred many times. The rearrangement joins TRBV4-3 to TRBJ2-7; 8 positions agree with TRBD1. V lost 0 bases, J lost 5 bases, and 9 bases stayed unmatched. Germline V CDR1 and CDR2: LGHNA, YSLEER. This CDR3 has 16 residues. Written as DNA, the CDR3 is TGCGCCAGCAGCCAAGATCTTGGACAGGGTGGCAACGAGCAGTACTTC. It codes for CASSQDLGQGGNEQYF.

The rearrangement joins TRBV2 to TRBJ1-1; no firm D call. CDR1 is SNHLY and CDR2 is FYNNEI in the germline V gene. The V end was cut by 2 bases, the J end by 7 bases, with 11 bases between. CDR3 length equals 13 residues. CDR3 nucleotide sequence: TGTGCCAGCAGTGAAAGGGAGTCCCGTGAAGCTTTCTTT. Translation: CASSERESREAFF. The variable domain in full, with the rest retrieved from reference TRBV2 and TRBJ1-1, is EPEVTQTPSHQVTQMGQEVILRCVPISNHLYFYWYRQILGQKVEFLVSFYNNEISEKSEIFDDQFSVERPDGSNFTLKIRSTKLEDSAMYFCASSERESREAFFGQGTRLTVV.

Only a few counts were recorded for this clone. The chain links TRBV2 to TRBJ1-2; 10 bases are a match to TRBD1. The CDR3 runs 15 residues. J was trimmed by 0 bases and V by 7 bases; bases with no gene match: 5. Germline CDR1 and CDR2: SNHLY and FYNNEI. CDR3 protein: CASKGQGNANYGYTF. CDR3 in DNA: TGTGCCAGCAAGGGACAGGGGAATGCTAACTATGGCTACACCTTC. Using reference TRBV2 and TRBJ1-2 for the parts outside the CDR3, the full variable domain is EPEVTQTPSHQVTQMGQEVILRCVPISNHLYFYWYRQILGQKVEFLVSFYNNEISEKSEIFDDQFSVERPDGSNFTLKIRSTKLEDSAMYFCASKGQGNANYGYTFGSGTRLTVV.

This chain uses TRBV30 with TRBJ2-1, with D possibly being TRBD1 (6 bases). Germline CDR1 reads GTSNPN; CDR2 reads SVGIG (reference sequence). This CDR3 spans 14 amino acids. The V end was cut by 4 bases, the J end by 2 bases, with 12 bases between. The CDR3 region is CAWKQGLPYNEQFF. CDR3 DNA: TGTGCCTGGAAACAGGGCTTGCCCTACAATGAGCAGTTCTTC.

The gene calls are TRBV19 and TRBJ2-5; 7 bases match TRBD1. CDR3 size: 15 residues. Germline assignment: CDR1 LNHDA and CDR2 SQIVND (reference sequence). J was trimmed by 1 base and V by 0 bases; bases with no gene match: 2. Written as DNA, the CDR3 is TGTGCCAGTAGTATAGAACGGGACAGCCAAGAGACCCAGTACTTC. Protein product: CASSIERDSQETQYF.

This clone was counted a few times. The rearrangement joins TRBV6-5 to TRBJ2-3; TRBD2 agrees at 7 bases. The V and J ends lost 6 bases and 0 bases, in that order; junction bases with no gene match: 0. CDR1 and CDR2 from the germline V gene are MNHEY and SVGAGI. The CDR3 loop spans 13 amino acids. CDR3 DNA: TGTGCCAGCAGGCGGGGGAGCACAGATACGCAGTATTTT. Amino acid sequence: CASRRGSTDTQYF.

This clone appeared a few times. The chain recombines TRBV6-5 with TRBJ2-2, with TRBD1 as a possible D gene (6 bases). This CDR3 has 15 amino acids. The germline V gene has CDR1 MNHEY and CDR2 SVGAGI. V gave up 3 bases and J gave up 6 bases, with 14 bases separating them. In DNA, the CDR3 is TGTGCCAGCAGTTATTCGACAGGACATGCCGGGGAGCTGTTTTTT. Its protein is CASSYSTGHAGELFF.

This rearrangement joins TRBV5-4 to TRBJ2-3; D perhaps matches TRBD2 (6 bases). Germline loops: CDR1 SGHNT, CDR2 YYREEE (reference sequence). V was pared by 4 bases and J by 2 bases, with 11 bases between. The CDR3 has 14 residues. This chain's CDR3 is CASSKGLPTDTQYF. In DNA form, the CDR3 reads TGTGCCAGCAGCAAGGGACTCCCCACAGATACGCAGTATTTT.

The CDR3 bases are TGTGCCTGGAGTGGACAGTTGGCATACTATGGCTACACCTTC. Its translation: CAWSGQLAYYGYTF. The chain has TRBV30 and TRBJ1-2; a weak D match, TRBD1 (5 bases). Germline V gives CDR1 GTSNPN, CDR2 SVGIG (reference sequence). This CDR3 comprises 14 residues. V was pared by 1 base and J by 3 bases, with 12 bases between.